Below are 26 T cell receptor beta chains sequenced from a single sample in a study of blood T cell repertoires in COVID-19. Using immunoSEQ multiplex PCR, the repertoire was profiled, and TCRdb retains in-frame clones only, with some absent. The sample contains 180,000 or so clones, 70% to 85% of which appear only once. The sequenced sample was PBMCs or T cells enriched from blood (not recorded which). The receptor source for this set is a man aged 50 to 60 who had recovered from COVID-19.

The V call is TRBV7-9, the J call TRBJ2-5; 9 nucleotides match TRBD1. Trimming took 5 bases from V and 1 from J; bases not matched to a gene: 5. Germline values: CDR1 SEHNR, CDR2 FQNEAQ (reference sequence). This CDR3 spans 15 amino acids. CDR3 sequence (DNA): TGTGCCAGCAGCCTGGGGACAGGGCCCCAAGAGACCCAGTACTTC. It yields the protein CASSLGTGPQETQYF. The full variable domain, completed using reference TRBV7-9 and TRBJ2-5, is DTGVSQNPRHKITKRGQNVTFRCDPISEHNRLYWYRQTLGQGPEFLTYFQNEAQLEKSRLLSDRFSAERPKGSFSTLEIQRTEQGDSAMYLCASSLGTGPQETQYFGPGTRLLVL.

The chain's CDR3 is CASSPPGQGSFEQFF. The CDR3 nucleotides are TGTGCCAGCTCACCACCGGGACAGGGGTCCTTCGAGCAGTTCTTC. The V and J genes are TRBV18 and TRBJ2-1, with 10 positions matching TRBD1. CDR3 length: 15 residues. The V and J ends lost 0 bases and 10 bases, in that order; junction bases with no gene match: 6. CDR1 and CDR2 (germline): KGHSH, LQKENI.

CDR3 amino acids: CASSHERGRGGENTEAFF. As DNA, the CDR3 is TGCGCCAGCAGCCACGAGCGCGGCCGGGGTGGGGAAAACACTGAAGCTTTCTTT. The V call is TRBV4-1, the J call TRBJ1-1; unclear D gene. The germline V and J ends were trimmed by 3 bases and 2 bases, with 22 bases remaining between them. Germline V gene data show CDR1 as MGHRA and CDR2 as YSYEKL. CDR3 length: 18 residues.

The chain has TRBV5-1 and TRBJ1-2; maybe TRBD1 (6 bases). The CDR3 sequence is 14 residues long. Trimming stripped 4 bases from V and 4 bases from J, with 14 bases between. Germline values: CDR1 SGHRS, CDR2 YFSETQ. The CDR3 region has the DNA TGCGCCAGCAGCGGACGGACAGAGCTCTATGGCTACACCTTC. Translating it yields CASSGRTELYGYTF.

V usage is TRBV24-1 and J usage is TRBJ2-1, with TRBD2 identical over 10 bases. CDR3 length: 15 residues. The V gene end was trimmed by 4 bases and the J gene end by 8 bases; junction bases not matched to a gene: 7. Germline V gives CDR1 KGHDR, CDR2 SFDVKD. The CDR3 sequence: CATSDRERGGHEQFF. CDR3 sequence (DNA): TGTGCCACCAGTGACCGAGAGCGGGGGGGCCATGAGCAGTTCTTC.

This chain uses TRBV3-1 (or the pseudogene TRBV3-2) with TRBJ1-4, with D possibly TRBD1 on 5 matching bases. CDR3 length: 15 residues. V was trimmed by 0 bases and J by 4 bases, leaving 9 bases between them. Germline CDR1 LGHDT, CDR2 YNNKEL (reference sequence). The CDR3 DNA is TGTGCCAGCAGCCAAGAGCGGGGGGGTAATGAAAAACTGTTTTTT. Encoded protein: CASSQERGGNEKLFF.

With respect to this clone: Additional DNA sequences in this sample encode the identical CDR3. The chain links TRBV7-8 to TRBJ1-5; TRBD1 agrees at 7 bases. Germline V CDR1 and CDR2: SGHVS, FQNEAQ. The CDR3 is 13 amino acids. V was pared by 5 bases and J by 6 bases, with 4 bases of the junction left unmatched. The CDR3 nucleotides read TGTGCCAGCAGCCATGACAGGGCTCAGCCCCAGCATTTT. The encoded protein is CASSHDRAQPQHF.

The CDR3 is CASSAGTGVPYSNQPQHF. Written as DNA, the CDR3 is TGTGCCAGCAGCGCCGGGACAGGGGTCCCCTATAGCAATCAGCCCCAGCATTTT. The V call is TRBV2, the J call TRBJ1-5; TRBD1 aligns across 10 bases. Per the germline V gene, CDR1 is SNHLY and CDR2 is FYNNEI. With V trimmed by 6 bases and J by 0 bases, 11 bases remained unmatched. This CDR3 is 18 amino acids long.

The chain combines TRBV30 with TRBJ1-3, with TRBD1 as a possible D gene (6 bases). Trimming took 5 bases from V and 2 from J, leaving 10 bases between them. Germline CDR1 is GTSNPN and CDR2 is SVGIG (reference sequence). The CDR3 runs to 13 residues. Here the CDR3 DNA reads TGTGCCTGGGTGACAGGCCCTGGAAACACCATATATTTT. As protein: CAWVTGPGNTIYF.

This chain connects TRBV3-1 (or the pseudogene TRBV3-2) to TRBJ2-7; D is perhaps TRBD1 (6 bases). The CDR3 is made up of 12 amino acids. The germline V and J ends were trimmed by 5 bases and 2 bases, with 7 bases remaining between them. Germline assignment: CDR1 LGHDT and CDR2 YNNKEL (reference sequence). The chain's CDR3 is CASSGQTYEQYF. In DNA, the CDR3 is TGTGCCAGCAGCGGACAGACCTACGAGCAGTACTTC.

The rearrangement joins TRBV5-1 to TRBJ1-1; no definite D call. The length of the CDR3 is 14 residues. Germline V gives CDR1 SGHRS, CDR2 YFSETQ. Trimming pared 4 bases from V and 0 bases from J, leaving 10 bases between. For the CDR3, the DNA is TGCGCCAGCAGCCAAGCGGGCCTGAACACTGAAGCTTTCTTT. Amino acids: CASSQAGLNTEAFF.

The chain employs TRBV15 and TRBJ2-7; D unclear. CDR3 size: 15 residues. Trimming stripped 0 bases from V and 2 bases from J, with 11 bases between. Germline CDR1 reads LNHNV; CDR2 reads YYDKDF (reference sequence). The CDR3 coding sequence is TGTGCCACCAGCAGAGATCAGACACGTACCTACGAGCAGTACTTC. Translation gives CATSRDQTRTYEQYF.

The chain recombines TRBV7-3 with TRBJ1-1; unclear D gene. CDR1 is SGHTA and CDR2 is FQGTGA in the germline V gene. With 1 base removed from V and 2 bases from J, the gap between germline ends came to 8 bases. This CDR3 has 14 amino acids. The CDR3 region is CASSLRAGNTEAFF. CDR3 DNA sequence: TGTGCCAGCAGCTTAAGGGCGGGAAACACTGAAGCTTTCTTT.

V usage is TRBV5-1 and J usage is TRBJ2-7, with D maybe TRBD1 (6 bases). The CDR3 length is 15 residues. The V and J ends lost 3 bases and 10 bases respectively, with 23 bases between them. The germline CDR1 and CDR2 sequences are SGHRS and YFSETQ. The CDR3 sequence: CASSSTNLIQGYQYF. The CDR3 nucleotides are TGCGCCAGCAGCTCTACCAACCTAATACAGGGATACCAGTACTTC.

This rearrangement joins TRBV5-5 to TRBJ2-5; D is undetermined. CDR1 and CDR2 (germline): SGHKS, YYEKEE (reference sequence). Trimming shortened V by 0 bases and J by 3 bases, and 9 bases separated the two germline ends. The CDR3 extends over 14 amino acids. CDR3 protein: CASSLGLNKETQYF. CDR3 coding DNA: TGTGCCAGCAGCTTGGGCCTGAACAAAGAGACCCAGTACTTC.

The chain has TRBV19 and TRBJ1-5, with D uncertain. V was pared by 7 bases and J by 2 bases, with 9 bases between. The CDR3 runs to 13 residues. Germline-derived CDR1 and CDR2 are LNHDA and SQIVND (reference sequence). Here the CDR3 reads CASNALGNQPQHF. The CDR3 DNA reads TGTGCCAGTAATGCGCTGGGCAATCAGCCCCAGCATTTT.

The chain has TRBV9 and TRBJ1-5; 10 bases align to TRBD1. The CDR3 is 14 amino acids. V shed 0 bases and J 7 bases; nucleotides not matched to a gene: 1. Germline assignment: CDR1 SGDLS and CDR2 YYNGEE. The CDR3 loop is CASSVGTGGQPQHF. The CDR3 DNA follows: TGTGCCAGCAGCGTAGGGACAGGGGGACAGCCCCAGCATTTT. Full variable domain (missing parts from reference TRBV9 and TRBJ1-5): DSGVTQTPKHLITATGQRVTLRCSPRSGDLSVYWYQQSLDQGLQFLIQYYNGEERAKGNILERFSAQQFPDLHSELNLSSLELGDSALYFCASSVGTGGQPQHFGDGTRLSIL.

This sequence joins TRBV5-6 and TRBJ2-1; 12 nucleotides agree with TRBD2. CDR3 length equals 18 residues. The V and J ends lost 0 bases and 0 bases, in that order; junction bases with no gene match: 4. Germline V gives CDR1 SGHDT, CDR2 YYEEEE. CDR3 residues: CASSLVLAGGRSYNEQFF. CDR3 nucleotide sequence: TGTGCCAGCAGCTTGGTACTAGCGGGGGGACGCTCCTACAATGAGCAGTTCTTC.

This chain links TRBV9 with TRBJ2-3; TRBD2 agrees at 9 bases. The ends lost 0 bases at V and 3 bases at J; junction bases unmatched: 5. The CDR3 sequence is 16 residues long. The germline gives CDR1 SGDLS, CDR2 YYNGEE. The CDR3 DNA reads TGTGCCAGCAGCGTAGAGAGTAGCGGGGGTACAGATACGCAGTATTTT. This encodes CASSVESSGGTDTQYF.

CDR3 amino acids: CASGLVHLSFTGKFF. The CDR3 bases are TGTGCTAGTGGTTTGGTACACTTGTCTTTTACAGGGAAGTTCTTC. The chain uses TRBV12-5 and TRBJ2-1, with a weak D call TRBD1 (6 bases). V lost 0 bases and J 14 bases, leaving 20 bases between the germline ends. Germline CDR1 and CDR2: LGHNT and FRNRAP. The CDR3 contains 15 residues.

The chain is built from TRBV7-2 and TRBJ1-1; D is undetermined. This CDR3 is 14 amino acids long. V lost 3 bases, J lost 3 bases, and 11 bases lay in between. Germline V gives CDR1 SGHTA, CDR2 FQGNSA. CDR3: CASSFQTRDTEAFF. The CDR3 DNA follows: TGTGCCAGCAGCTTCCAGACTAGGGACACTGAAGCTTTCTTT.

The sample holds one count of this clone. The genes are TRBV10-3 and TRBJ2-2; D is perhaps TRBD1 (6 bases). Trimming left V 9 bases short and J 0 bases short, with 14 bases between. Germline CDR1 reads ENHRY; CDR2 reads SYGVKD. The CDR3 spans 15 residues. The CDR3 DNA follows: TGTGCCATGGCAGGGGTACCCTCGAACACCGGGGAGCTGTTTTTT. This codes for CAMAGVPSNTGELFF.

The V call is TRBV2, the J call TRBJ1-5; 10 bases match TRBD1. Trimming cost V 5 bases and J 6 bases; bases outside gene matches: 7. The CDR3 length is 15 residues. Germline assignment: CDR1 SNHLY and CDR2 FYNNEI. The CDR3 region has the DNA TGTGCCAGCAGTTCGGACAGGGGGGAGGGTCAGCCCCAGCATTTT. This encodes CASSSDRGEGQPQHF.

The genes are TRBV11-2 and TRBJ2-3; 8 bases match TRBD2. Germline values: CDR1 SGHAT, CDR2 FQNNGV. There are 16 residues in the CDR3. Germline trimming cut 5 bases from V and 1 base from J; bases unmatched to any gene: 8. The CDR3 nucleotides are TGTGCCAGCAGCCTCGGGGGGGCCTCCCGCACAGATACGCAGTATTTT. Protein sequence: CASSLGGASRTDTQYF.

V usage is TRBV7-6 and J usage is TRBJ2-5, with TRBD2 matching 9 bases. Germline trimming cut 1 base from V and 5 bases from J; bases unmatched to any gene: 8. Germline V gene data show CDR1 as SGHVS and CDR2 as FNYEAQ. The CDR3 extends over 16 amino acids. The CDR3, as DNA: TGTGCCAGCAGCTTAGGATCAGCGGGGGGCCAGGAGACCCAGTACTTC. It encodes CASSLGSAGGQETQYF.

A single count supports this clone. J is TRBJ2-1 and V is TRBV6-1; D unclear. This CDR3 region has 14 residues. In germline, CDR1 is MNHNS, CDR2 SASEGT. The V end lost 1 base, the J end lost 9 bases, and 13 bases lay between the germline ends. The CDR3 loop is CASSEVNSLTEQFF. The CDR3 nucleotides read TGTGCCAGCAGTGAAGTGAACAGTCTTACTGAGCAGTTCTTC.